This T cell receptor (beta chain) comes out of a study of identical twins. TCRdb called the 5' RACE reads again in MiXCR, with one record for every CDR3 protein. This table has fewer than 900,000 distinct CDR3 sequences, 15% to 20% appearing once. Trimming stripped 3 bases from V and 2 bases from J, with 8 bases between. The CDR3 has 14 amino acids. Germline V lookup: CDR1 MNHEY, CDR2 SMNVEV (reference sequence). This same sample was also part of a study on T cells expressing NK-cell markers. From that report: Evidence did not settle whether expanded NKG2C+ T cell clones targeted HCMV.

The source of this sequence is a woman aged 18-35 years in good health. This chain links TRBV27 with TRBJ2-4; D remains ambiguous. Sequencing was done on a sample of PBMCs. CDR3 residues: CASSFGQPKNIQYF. CDR3 in DNA: TGTGCCAGCAGTTTCGGGCAGCCCAAAAACATTCAGTACTTC.